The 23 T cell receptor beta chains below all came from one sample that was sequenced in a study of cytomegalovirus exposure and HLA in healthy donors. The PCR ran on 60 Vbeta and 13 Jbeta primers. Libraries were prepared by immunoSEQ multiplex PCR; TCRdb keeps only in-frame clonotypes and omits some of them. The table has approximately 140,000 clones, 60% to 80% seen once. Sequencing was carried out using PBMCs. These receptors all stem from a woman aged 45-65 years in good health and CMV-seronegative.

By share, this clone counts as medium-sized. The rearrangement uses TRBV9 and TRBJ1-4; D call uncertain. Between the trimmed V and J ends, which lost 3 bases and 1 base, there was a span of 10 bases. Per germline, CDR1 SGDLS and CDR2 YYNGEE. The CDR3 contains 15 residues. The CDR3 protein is CASSAREGTNEKLFF. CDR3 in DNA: TGTGCCAGCAGCGCCCGTGAGGGAACTAATGAAAAACTGTTTTTT.

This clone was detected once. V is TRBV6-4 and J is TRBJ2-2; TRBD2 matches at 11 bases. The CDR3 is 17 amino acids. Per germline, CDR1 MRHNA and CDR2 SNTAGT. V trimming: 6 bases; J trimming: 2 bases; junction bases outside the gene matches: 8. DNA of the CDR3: TGTGCCAGCAGACCCTTCGGACTAGCGGGTAACACCGGGGAGCTGTTTTTT. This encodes CASRPFGLAGNTGELFF.

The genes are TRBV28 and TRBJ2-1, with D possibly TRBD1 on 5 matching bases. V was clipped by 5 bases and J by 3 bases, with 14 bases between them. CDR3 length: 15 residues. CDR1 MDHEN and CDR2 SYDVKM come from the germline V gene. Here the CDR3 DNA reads TGTGCCAGCAGTCCCCATCCAGGACACTACAATGAGCAGTTCTTC. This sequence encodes CASSPHPGHYNEQFF.

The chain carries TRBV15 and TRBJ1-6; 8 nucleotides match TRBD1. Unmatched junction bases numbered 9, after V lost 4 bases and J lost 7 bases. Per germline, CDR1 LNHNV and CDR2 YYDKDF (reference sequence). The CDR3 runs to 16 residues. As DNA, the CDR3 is TGTGCCACCAGCACAGGCGACAGGGGCCGGAATTCACCCCTCCACTTT. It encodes CATSTGDRGRNSPLHF.

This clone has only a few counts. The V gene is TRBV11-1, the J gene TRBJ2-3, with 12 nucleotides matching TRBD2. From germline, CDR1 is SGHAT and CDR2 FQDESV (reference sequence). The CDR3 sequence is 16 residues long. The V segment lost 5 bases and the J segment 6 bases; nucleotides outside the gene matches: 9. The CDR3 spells CASSAWTSGELDTQYF. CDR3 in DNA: TGTGCCAGCAGCGCCTGGACTAGCGGGGAGTTGGATACGCAGTATTTT. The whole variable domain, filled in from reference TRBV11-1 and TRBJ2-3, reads EAEVAQSPRYKITEKSQAVAFWCDPISGHATLYWYRQILGQGPELLVQFQDESVVDDSQLPKDRFSAERLKGVDSTLKIQPAELGDSAMYLCASSAWTSGELDTQYFGPGTRLTVL.

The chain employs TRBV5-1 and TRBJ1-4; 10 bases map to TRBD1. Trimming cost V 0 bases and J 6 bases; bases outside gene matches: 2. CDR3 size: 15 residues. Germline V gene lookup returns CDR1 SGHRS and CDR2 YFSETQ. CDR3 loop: CASSLAGTGDEKLFF. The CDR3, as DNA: TGCGCCAGCAGCTTGGCCGGGACAGGGGATGAAAAACTGTTTTTT.

Here the CDR3 reads CASSTTTNTGELFF. The CDR3 coding sequence is TGTGCCAGCAGCACGACAACGAACACCGGGGAGCTGTTTTTT. This chain uses TRBV11-1 with TRBJ2-2; D remains ambiguous. Germline V lookup: CDR1 SGHAT, CDR2 FQDESV (reference sequence). Trimming cost V 5 bases and J 0 bases, with 7 bases left between them. The CDR3 is 14 residues long.

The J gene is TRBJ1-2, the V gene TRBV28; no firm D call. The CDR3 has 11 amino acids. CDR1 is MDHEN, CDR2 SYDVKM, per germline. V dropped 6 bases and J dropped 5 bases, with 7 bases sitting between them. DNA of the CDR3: TGTGCCAGCAGGAGGCTGTATGGCTACACCTTC. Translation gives CASRRLYGYTF.

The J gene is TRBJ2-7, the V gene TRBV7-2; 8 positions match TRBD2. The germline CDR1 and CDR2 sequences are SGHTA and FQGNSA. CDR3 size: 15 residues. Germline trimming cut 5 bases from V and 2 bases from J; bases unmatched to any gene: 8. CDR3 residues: CASSARGTSAYEQYF. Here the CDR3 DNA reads TGTGCCAGCAGCGCAAGGGGGACTAGTGCCTACGAGCAGTACTTC.

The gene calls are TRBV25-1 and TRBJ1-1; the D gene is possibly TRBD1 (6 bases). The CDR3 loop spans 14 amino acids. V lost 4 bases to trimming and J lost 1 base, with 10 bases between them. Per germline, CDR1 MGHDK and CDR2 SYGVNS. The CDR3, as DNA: TGTGCCAGCAGTGTAACAGGGACGAACACTGAAGCTTTCTTT. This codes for CASSVTGTNTEAFF.

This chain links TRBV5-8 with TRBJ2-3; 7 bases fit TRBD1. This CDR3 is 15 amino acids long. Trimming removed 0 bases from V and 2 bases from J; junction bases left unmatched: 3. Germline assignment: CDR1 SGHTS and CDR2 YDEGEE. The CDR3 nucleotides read TGTGCCAGCAGCTTGGGGACAGGAATCACAGATACGCAGTATTTT. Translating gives CASSLGTGITDTQYF.

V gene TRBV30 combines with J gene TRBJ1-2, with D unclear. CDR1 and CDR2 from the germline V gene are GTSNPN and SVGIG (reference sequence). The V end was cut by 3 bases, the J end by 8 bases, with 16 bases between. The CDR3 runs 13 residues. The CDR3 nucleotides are TGTGCCTGGAGGCCCCCGGGAACGGGCGGCTACACCTTC. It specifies CAWRPPGTGGYTF.

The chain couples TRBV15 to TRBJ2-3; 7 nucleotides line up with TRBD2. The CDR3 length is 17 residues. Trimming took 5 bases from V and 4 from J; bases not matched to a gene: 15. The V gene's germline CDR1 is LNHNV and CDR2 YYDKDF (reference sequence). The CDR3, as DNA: TGTGCCACCAGCTCCGGGGTAGCGGGCCAGGCAGCAGATACGCAGTATTTT. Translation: CATSSGVAGQAADTQYF.

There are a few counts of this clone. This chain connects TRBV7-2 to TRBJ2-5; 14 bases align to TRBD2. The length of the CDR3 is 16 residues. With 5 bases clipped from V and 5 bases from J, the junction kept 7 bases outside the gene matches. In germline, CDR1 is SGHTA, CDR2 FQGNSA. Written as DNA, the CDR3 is TGTGCCAGCAGCGCGACTAGCGGGGGGGCACGGGAGACCCAGTACTTC. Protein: CASSATSGGARETQYF.

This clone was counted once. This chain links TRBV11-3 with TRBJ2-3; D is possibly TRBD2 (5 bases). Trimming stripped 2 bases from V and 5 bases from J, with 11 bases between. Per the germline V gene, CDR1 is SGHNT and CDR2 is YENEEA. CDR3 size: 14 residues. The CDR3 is CASSLHRGKDTQYF. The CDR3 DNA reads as TGTGCCAGCAGCTTACACCGGGGAAAAGATACGCAGTATTTT.

The CDR3 region has the DNA TGTGCCAGCAGCCCCGGTACTGACAGGGGTTATGGCTACACCTTC. Translating gives CASSPGTDRGYGYTF. J is TRBJ1-2 and V is TRBV7-2; 8 nucleotides agree with TRBD1. The J segment lost 5 bases and the V segment lost 5 bases, leaving 10 bases of the junction unmatched. The V gene's germline CDR1 is SGHTA and CDR2 FQGNSA. CDR3 length equals 15 residues.

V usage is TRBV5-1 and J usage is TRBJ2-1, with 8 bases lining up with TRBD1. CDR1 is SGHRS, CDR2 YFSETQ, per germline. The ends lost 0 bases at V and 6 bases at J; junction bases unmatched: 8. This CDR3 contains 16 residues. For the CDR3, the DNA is TGCGCCAGCAGCTTGGGGGCAGGGGGCTCGGGCAATGAGCAGTTCTTC. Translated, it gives CASSLGAGGSGNEQFF.

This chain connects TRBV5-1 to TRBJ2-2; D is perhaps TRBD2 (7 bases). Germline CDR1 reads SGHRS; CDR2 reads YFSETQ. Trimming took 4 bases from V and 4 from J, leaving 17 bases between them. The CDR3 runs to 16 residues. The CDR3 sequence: CASSRGGGESTGELFF. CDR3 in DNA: TGCGCCAGCAGCCGGGGAGGGGGAGAGTCCACCGGGGAGCTGTTTTTT.

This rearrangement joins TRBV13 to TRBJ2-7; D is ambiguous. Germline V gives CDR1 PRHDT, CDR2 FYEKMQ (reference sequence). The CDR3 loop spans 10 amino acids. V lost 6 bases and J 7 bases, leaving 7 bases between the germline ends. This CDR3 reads CASRPSEQYF. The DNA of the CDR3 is TGTGCCAGCAGACCGAGTGAGCAGTACTTC.

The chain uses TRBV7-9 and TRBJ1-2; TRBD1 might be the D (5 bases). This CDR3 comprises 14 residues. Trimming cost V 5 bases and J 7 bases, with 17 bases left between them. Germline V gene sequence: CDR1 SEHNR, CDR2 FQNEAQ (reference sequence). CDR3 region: CASSQRDGAGGYTF. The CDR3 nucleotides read TGTGCCAGCAGCCAGCGGGACGGGGCGGGTGGCTACACCTTC.

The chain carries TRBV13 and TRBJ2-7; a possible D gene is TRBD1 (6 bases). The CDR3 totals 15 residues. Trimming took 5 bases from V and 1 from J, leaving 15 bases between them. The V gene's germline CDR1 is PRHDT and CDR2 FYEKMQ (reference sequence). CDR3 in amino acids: CASSPSPGQSYEQYF. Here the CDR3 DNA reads TGTGCCAGCAGCCCCAGTCCGGGACAATCCTACGAGCAGTACTTC.

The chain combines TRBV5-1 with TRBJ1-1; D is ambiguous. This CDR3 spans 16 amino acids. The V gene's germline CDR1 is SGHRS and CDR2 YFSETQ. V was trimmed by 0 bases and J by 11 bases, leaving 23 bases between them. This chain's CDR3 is CASSLARIDQARDAFF. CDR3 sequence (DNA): TGCGCCAGCAGCTTGGCCAGAATAGACCAGGCGAGGGATGCTTTCTTT.

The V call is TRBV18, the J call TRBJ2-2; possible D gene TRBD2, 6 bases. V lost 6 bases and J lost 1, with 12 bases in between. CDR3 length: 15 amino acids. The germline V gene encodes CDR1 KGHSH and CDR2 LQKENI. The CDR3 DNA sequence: TGTGCCAGCTCCCCCGTTAGCGGGAACACCGGGGAGCTGTTTTTT. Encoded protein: CASSPVSGNTGELFF. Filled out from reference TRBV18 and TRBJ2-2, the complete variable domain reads NAGVMQNPRHLVRRRGQEARLRCSPMKGHSHVYWYRQLPEEGLKFMVYLQKENIIDESGMPKERFSAEFPKEGPSILRIQQVVRGDSAAYFCASSPVSGNTGELFFGEGSRLTVL.